The rows below give T cell receptor beta chains drawn from one sample of a study of blood T cell repertoires in COVID-19. The repertoire was sequenced with immunoSEQ multiplex PCR; TCRdb's copy has only in-frame clones and lacks some. Seen here are more than 350,000 clones, more than 75% observed once, and the top ten hold 10%. Sequencing input: PBMCs or T cells enriched from blood (not recorded which). The receptors derive from a woman in her forties or fifties who had recovered from COVID-19. Each CDR3 is given with its conserved first and last residue. The D gene is left open where the match is weak. A row's size may be missing; if present it is once, few, many or a size class.

CDR3 DNA: TGTGCCAGCAGGGTCGCCCAGACAGCAAATGAAAAACTGTTTTTT
CDR3 protein: CASRVAQTANEKLFF
D gene: .
V gene: TRBV6-5
clone size: .
J gene: TRBJ1-4

CDR3 DNA: TGTGCCAGCACCTCTCGGACAAGGTCCACTGAAGCTTTCTTT
CDR3 protein: CASTSRTRSTEAFF
D gene: .
V gene: TRBV6-5
clone size: .
J gene: TRBJ1-1

CDR3 DNA: TGCGCCAGCAGCCAAGTAGCCGGGGTGAACACTGAAGCTTTCTTT
CDR3 protein: CASSQVAGVNTEAFF
D gene: .
V gene: TRBV4-1
clone size: once
J gene: TRBJ1-1

CDR3 DNA: TGTGCCAGCGATGAGCCCCACACAGATACGCAGTATTTT
CDR3 protein: CASDEPHTDTQYF
D gene: .
V gene: TRBV6-5
clone size: .
J gene: TRBJ2-3

CDR3 DNA: TGCGCCAGCAGCTCTACTCGGGGGGCAGAGACCCAGTACTTC
CDR3 protein: CASSSTRGAETQYF
D gene: .
V gene: TRBV5-1
clone size: .
J gene: TRBJ2-5

CDR3 DNA: TGTGCCAGCAGCGCGCCTTCACCCCTCCACTTT
CDR3 protein: CASSAPSPLHF
D gene: .
V gene: TRBV2
clone size: .
J gene: TRBJ1-6

CDR3 DNA: TGCGCCAGCAGCCACCAAAGCGGGGGGACGTACAATGAGCAGTTCTTC
CDR3 protein: CASSHQSGGTYNEQFF
D gene: TRBD2
V gene: TRBV5-1
clone size: once
J gene: TRBJ2-1

CDR3 DNA: TGTGCCAGCAGGGGGACAGGAATTCCTGAAGCTTTCTTT
CDR3 protein: CASRGTGIPEAFF
D gene: TRBD1
V gene: TRBV28
clone size: .
J gene: TRBJ1-1

CDR3 DNA: TGTGCCAGTAGTATGGAGGATAGCAATCAGCCCCAGCATTTT
CDR3 protein: CASSMEDSNQPQHF
D gene: .
V gene: TRBV19
clone size: .
J gene: TRBJ1-5

CDR3 DNA: TGTGCCAGCTCACTCACAGGGGCCGGTACGCAGTATTTT
CDR3 protein: CASSLTGAGTQYF
D gene: TRBD1
V gene: TRBV18
clone size: .
J gene: TRBJ2-3

CDR3 DNA: TGTGCCAGCAGCTTCCCGGGACAGGTATATGGCTACACCTTC
CDR3 protein: CASSFPGQVYGYTF
D gene: TRBD1
V gene: TRBV7-9
clone size: .
J gene: TRBJ1-2

CDR3 DNA: TGTGCCAGCAGTTACTCTGGCGGTGAGCAGTTCTTC
CDR3 protein: CASSYSGGEQFF
D gene: .
V gene: TRBV6-5
clone size: .
J gene: TRBJ2-1

CDR3 DNA: TGTGCCAGTAGCGGAACGACAGGGTCGGGCACTGAAGCTTTCTTT
CDR3 protein: CASSGTTGSGTEAFF
D gene: TRBD1
V gene: TRBV19
clone size: .
J gene: TRBJ1-1